The clone carrying this TCR beta chain was detected only a few times. Its antigen remains unidentified. PCR used 60 Vbeta primers and 13 Jbeta primers. Measured with immunoSEQ multiplex PCR; TCRdb has only the in-frame clones, and not every one. Of roughly 100,000 clones listed, 75% were seen once; the top ten hold about 2.5%. The record originates from a study of cytomegalovirus exposure and HLA in healthy donors. Findings and limits, study-wide: Later analysis identified 15,000 to 20,000 TCR beta sequences associated with HLA alleles, using a false discovery rate threshold of 0.05.

V was shortened by 4 bases and J by 4 bases, with 16 bases between the two germline ends. Per the germline V gene, CDR1 is KGHSH and CDR2 is LQKENI. The CDR3 is made up of 15 amino acids. This TCR derives from a man aged 40-49 years in good health and CMV-seronegative. The chain employs TRBV18 and TRBJ1-1, with D possibly matching TRBD1 (5 bases). Sequenced material: PBMCs. The CDR3 loop is CASSRSGGVGTEAFF. The CDR3 DNA follows: TGTGCCAGCTCACGATCCGGGGGGGTCGGCACTGAAGCTTTCTTT. The whole variable domain, filled in from reference TRBV18 and TRBJ1-1, reads NAGVMQNPRHLVRRRGQEARLRCSPMKGHSHVYWYRQLPEEGLKFMVYLQKENIIDESGMPKERFSAEFPKEGPSILRIQQVVRGDSAAYFCASSRSGGVGTEAFFGQGTRLTVV.